This T cell receptor (beta chain) was identified during a study of T cell repertoires in cytomegalovirus infection (dated by TCRdb to between 2018 and 2021). Some background on the complete study: Peptide stimulations targeted recently identified HLA-C-restricted CMV epitopes, whose presentation resists viral immunomodulation, together with well-studied HLA-B-restricted epitopes. Donor HLA type was relevant to the analysis, as public TCR beta signatures indicated carriage of CMV infection together with the matching HLA type. The paper as a whole reports these results and caveats: Carriers of CMV infection plus the relevant HLA type were discriminated by the cumulative frequency of public TCR beta family members in the study cohort and in an independent roughly 400-donor cohort. The ex vivo response was dominated by HLA-C-restricted CMV-specific TCR beta clonotypes, which also provided the single most frequent clonotype in two of eight donors.

Sequencing was carried out with an Illumina HiSeq 1500. TCRdb trimmed the raw reads at Q25, called clones with MiXCR and kept productive beta chains. Each CDR3 protein appears once, grouped with its most common genes and DNA. The sample data list hundreds of thousands of distinct CDR3 sequences, and about 33% of these were observed just once. The ten biggest clones cover roughly 16% of the sample. According to the study, the label for this sample's treatment or condition signals: in vitro stimulation with specific CMV peptide epitopes to enrich CMV-specific T cells. V is cut by 5 bases and J by 4 bases, and the space between the germline ends is 15 bases. The CDR3, from cysteine to phenylalanine, totals 15 residues. Only the CDR3 DNA is retained, 45 bases long and in frame from the first base. In the germline V gene, CDR1 corresponds to SGHTA and CDR2 to FQGNSA. This clonotype was seen a few times. Its target antigen remains unknown. Per-nucleotide qualities are absent, and no much larger clonotype sits a single base away.

The specimen was cultured PBMCs, collected from culture after CMV antigen stimulation. The chain is assembled from TRBV7-2 and TRBJ1-5; the D gene lacks a confident call. The source of this sequence is a human donor in good health (CMV status not recorded). Some clones in this sample may be carry-over from other donors' samples. The bases read TGTGCCAGCAGCCCCGGACTGCAATTTAATCAGCCCCAGCATTTT. Translated, it reads CASSPGLQFNQPQHF.